This TCR beta chain was profiled in a study of cytomegalovirus exposure and HLA in healthy donors. On this clone itself: The antigen is not known.

Whole-study results and caveats: Researchers reported in a later analysis that common viral pathogens appeared linked to several top clusters.

PCR used 60 Vbeta primers and 13 Jbeta primers. Original processing notes: Unique TCR beta chains totaled some 80 million in a later count, with around 12 million of them shared. Measured with immunoSEQ multiplex PCR; TCRdb has only the in-frame clones, and not every one. That table gives V, J and clone size, and the DNA gave D and trimming. The sample lists about 190,000 clones; about nine tenths were seen once. The donors comprised healthy bone marrow donors. The CDR3 is made up of 15 amino acids. Germline V CDR1 and CDR2: SGHKS, YYEKEE (reference sequence). V shed 2 bases and J 4 bases; nucleotides not matched to a gene: 4.

The sample taken for sequencing was PBMCs. This receptor was identified in a man aged 25-40 years in good health and CMV-seronegative. V gene TRBV5-5 combines with J gene TRBJ1-3; TRBD1 matches 9 bases. The CDR3 DNA reads TGTGCCAGCAGCTTACAGGGGGCAGACGGAAACACCATATATTTT. Translated: CASSLQGADGNTIYF.